This T cell receptor (beta chain) is drawn from a study of blood T cell repertoires in COVID-19. About the research overall: The United States, Italy and Spain were the sources of the acute and convalescent COVID-19 samples.

Participants were aged 18 to 89 years from 24 US areas. Donors of Cohort 3 who recovered were those that had two negative PCRs, clearance, or symptom resolution. In the source study's methods: The assay estimated nucleated cells by amplifying reference gene primers. Clones were read by immunoSEQ multiplex PCR, and TCRdb kept only the in-frame ones, dropping some. V and J calls and clone size are given by that table; D and trimming were obtained from the DNA. The sample records under 150,000 clones, less than 90% being singletons. This clone was observed a handful of times. Between the trimmed V and J ends, which lost 6 bases and 3 bases, there was a span of 27 bases. The germline CDR1 and CDR2 sequences are SNHLY and FYNNEI. This CDR3 has 19 amino acids.

Sequenced input: PBMCs or T cells enriched from blood (not recorded which). The sequence was obtained from a woman in her forties or fifties who had recovered from COVID-19. This sequence joins TRBV2 and TRBJ1-5; D might be TRBD1 (6 bases). CDR3 sequence: CASSHPPAQGTSANQPQHF. The CDR3 coding sequence is TGTGCCAGCAGCCACCCCCCCGCCCAGGGGACGAGTGCCAATCAGCCCCAGCATTTT.